This TCR beta chain was observed in a study of multiple sclerosis patients with progressive multifocal leukoencephalopathy. CDR3 length equals 12 residues. CDR1 and CDR2 (germline): MGHDK, SYGVNS. V lost 7 bases to trimming and J lost 2 bases, with 8 bases between them. Clones were sequenced by immunoSEQ multiplex PCR, and TCRdb holds only the in-frame ones, with some missing. The table records about 33,000 clones, roughly nine tenths of them present only once. Time point in this sample: time of PML onset. This TCR was sampled from a human donor with progressive multifocal leukoencephalopathy. This sequence joins TRBV25-1 and TRBJ1-1; D unresolved. Sequenced material: PBMCs, taken from a patient treated with natalizumab. Here the CDR3 DNA reads TGTGCCAGCATGGTGGGTAACACTGAAGCTTTCTTT. Translation: CASMVGNTEAFF.